The clone carrying this TCR beta chain turned up a few times. At one end, the junction sequence differs from germline, possibly due to a read error. These data come from a study of T cells in Graves' hyperthyroidism and ophthalmopathy. Study-level information: Once the initial diagnosis was made, peripheral blood was obtained before any treatment.

Looked up from germline, CDR1 is DFQATT and CDR2 is SNEGSKA (reference sequence). The CDR3 runs 16 residues. A NOSPECS grade of at least 4, a Clinical Activity Score of at least 3 and duration under 3 months were recorded in ophthalmopathy patients. Around 10 ml fresh peripheral blood yielded the PBMCs. Authors of the study amplified TCR beta CDR3 regions from RNA transcripts. HTBI primers drove first-round RT-PCR of the TCR CDR3. TCRdb re-called the multiplex PCR reads with MiXCR, one entry per CDR3 protein. The sample lists 490,000 or so distinct CDR3 sequences, 15% to 20% seen once, with over 45% in the top ten.

Sequenced: blood. This chain joins TRBV20-1 and TRBJ2-5, with 13 bases fitting TRBD2. This sequence was found in a middle-aged man with Graves' ophthalmopathy. Here the CDR3 reads CSASSGTSGTVVAQNF. CDR3 bases: TGCAGTGCTTCATCCGGGACTAGCGGGACCGTGGTGGCCCAGAACTTC.